The next 29 T cell receptor beta chains were all read from a single sample in a study of cytomegalovirus exposure and HLA in healthy donors. The study ran its PCR with 60 Vbeta and 13 Jbeta primers. The protocol was immunoSEQ multiplex PCR, while the TCRdb copy is restricted to in-frame clones and leaves out a portion. The sample carries over 130,000 clones, roughly 87% recorded once. Specimen: PBMCs. These receptors came from a woman aged 40-49 years in good health and CMV-seronegative.

CDR3 region: CASSDVGGNEKLFF. The CDR3 nucleotides read TGTGCCAGCAGTGACGTGGGGGGGAATGAAAAACTGTTTTTT. The chain combines TRBV25-1 with TRBJ1-4; D may be TRBD1 (5 bases). This CDR3 region has 14 residues. Germline loops: CDR1 MGHDK, CDR2 SYGVNS. Trimming took off 3 bases at V and 5 bases at J, with 10 bases between the two ends.

The chain carries TRBV5-1 and TRBJ2-2, with 7 positions matching TRBD2. Germline CDR1 and CDR2: SGHRS and YFSETQ. V lost 2 bases and J lost 1; bases outside the gene matches: 2. The CDR3 is 15 amino acids. The CDR3 DNA sequence: TGCGCCAGCAGCTTCGCGGGAGTGAACACCGGGGAGCTGTTTTTT. Protein: CASSFAGVNTGELFF.

V is TRBV5-6 and J is TRBJ2-5; 7 bases line up with TRBD1. This CDR3 has 14 residues. The ends lost 4 bases at V and 1 base at J; junction bases unmatched: 4. Looked up from germline, CDR1 is SGHDT and CDR2 is YYEEEE. CDR3 DNA sequence: TGTGCCAGCAGCCATGGGACAGTCCAAGAGACCCAGTACTTC. Protein: CASSHGTVQETQYF.

The J gene is TRBJ1-1, the V gene TRBV7-2; tentatively, D is TRBD1 (6 bases). CDR3 length: 13 residues. Germline V gene data show CDR1 as SGHTA and CDR2 as FQGNSA. The V gene lost 5 bases and the J gene lost 5 bases, with 12 bases spanning the gap. CDR3 in DNA: TGTGCCAGCAGCGCCGACAGGAGGACTGAAGCTTTCTTT. Translating it yields CASSADRRTEAFF.

The chain recombines TRBV15 with TRBJ1-3; D is perhaps TRBD1 (5 bases). Germline values: CDR1 LNHNV, CDR2 YYDKDF (reference sequence). The CDR3 has 16 amino acids. The V end lost 5 bases, the J end lost 0 bases, and 14 bases lay between the germline ends. The CDR3 reads CATSGAGFSSGNTIYF. The CDR3 DNA is TGTGCCACCAGCGGCGCAGGGTTTAGCTCTGGAAACACCATATATTTT.

The V call is TRBV6-5, the J call TRBJ2-5; D is perhaps TRBD2 (5 bases). The CDR3 sequence is 15 residues long. Trimming stripped 2 bases from V and 5 bases from J, with 15 bases between. Germline assignment: CDR1 MNHEY and CDR2 SVGAGI. The DNA of the CDR3 is TGTGCCAGCAGTTACCGTGAGGGAGTGGGGGAGACCCAGTACTTC. It encodes CASSYREGVGETQYF.

On this clone itself: The same CDR3 also results from other DNA sequences found in this sample. The V and J genes are TRBV5-1 and TRBJ2-3, with a weak D call TRBD1 (5 bases). The germline V gene has CDR1 SGHRS and CDR2 YFSETQ. Trimming left V 0 bases short and J 0 bases short, with 11 bases between. The CDR3 consists of 16 residues. CDR3 amino acids: CASSLGGQGSTDTQYF. Written as DNA, the CDR3 is TGCGCCAGCAGCTTGGGGGGCCAGGGCAGCACAGATACGCAGTATTTT. The full variable domain, completed using reference TRBV5-1 and TRBJ2-3, is KAGVTQTPRYLIKTRGQQVTLSCSPISGHRSVSWYQQTPGQGLQFLFEYFSETQRNKGNFPGRFSGRQFSNSRSEMNVSTLELGDSALYLCASSLGGQGSTDTQYFGPGTRLTVL.

The chain uses TRBV9 and TRBJ2-1, with D tentatively TRBD2 (6 bases). The CDR3 extends over 15 amino acids. CDR1 and CDR2 from the germline V gene are SGDLS and YYNGEE. V was shortened by 4 bases and J by 3 bases, with 14 bases between the two germline ends. The CDR3 loop is CASSLEGAGYNEQFF. In DNA, the CDR3 is TGTGCCAGCAGCCTCGAGGGAGCGGGCTACAATGAGCAGTTCTTC.

The chain combines TRBV7-3 with TRBJ2-5, with D unresolved. The CDR3 spans 12 residues. Germline lookup yields CDR1 SGHTA and CDR2 FQGTGA. V was clipped by 2 bases and J by 2 bases, with 3 bases between them. This CDR3 is CASSLPQETQYF. DNA of the CDR3: TGTGCCAGCAGCTTACCTCAAGAGACCCAGTACTTC. Together with reference TRBV7-3 and TRBJ2-5, the CDR3 gives the full variable domain: GAGVSQTPSNKVTEKGKYVELRCDPISGHTALYWYRQSLGQGPEFLIYFQGTGAADDSGLPNDRFFAVRPEGSVSTLKIQRTERGDSAVYLCASSLPQETQYFGPGTRLLVL.

V gene TRBV11-3 combines with J gene TRBJ2-3, with TRBD2 matching over 7 bases. CDR1 and CDR2 (germline): SGHNT, YENEEA. CDR3 length equals 14 residues. V lost 3 bases to trimming and J lost 6 bases; unmatched junction nucleotides: 6. Here the CDR3 DNA reads TGTGCCAGCAGCTTGACTAGCATTGCCGATACGCAGTATTTT. As protein: CASSLTSIADTQYF.

The chain is built from TRBV27 and TRBJ2-5, with D unresolved. The J call may be wrong; the DNA end is better matched by TRBJ2-7. This CDR3 is built from 23 residues. From germline, CDR1 is MNHEY and CDR2 SMNVEV (reference sequence). The CDR3 DNA follows: TGTGCCAGCAGTTTTGTTCCTGGTAGTTACCACTCTATCAGAGGAAATGCTTCCTACGAGCAGTACTTC. Amino acids: CASSFVPGSYHSIRGNASYEQYF.

The gene calls are TRBV28 and TRBJ1-2; D not certain. Per germline, CDR1 MDHEN and CDR2 SYDVKM. Trimming took 3 bases from V and 12 from J, leaving 17 bases between them. There are 13 residues in the CDR3. The CDR3 nucleotides read TGTGCCAGCAGTTTGCTCTACGGTACGCTGGACACCTTC. Amino acid sequence: CASSLLYGTLDTF.

This rearrangement joins TRBV7-6 to TRBJ2-5; no reliable D call. This CDR3 contains 14 residues. Looked up from germline, CDR1 is SGHVS and CDR2 is FNYEAQ. V gave up 2 bases and J gave up 1 base, with 8 bases separating them. CDR3 nucleotide sequence: TGTGCCAGCAGCTTAATAACGGGCCAAGAGACCCAGTACTTC. Protein product: CASSLITGQETQYF.

Comment on this clone: One junction end does not reproduce the germline sequence, and a read error may be involved. V usage is TRBV7-9 and J usage is TRBJ1-1; 8 nucleotides agree with TRBD1. CDR1 and CDR2 (germline): SEHNR, FQNEAQ (reference sequence). The CDR3 is 16 amino acids. CDR3 nucleotides: TGTTCCAGCAGCGTCCCGGACAGGGATTGGGGCGCTGAAGCTTTCTTT. It codes for CSSSVPDRDWGAEAFF. The variable domain in full, with the rest retrieved from reference TRBV7-9 and TRBJ1-1, is DTGVSQNPRHKITKRGQNVTFRCDPISEHNRLYWYRQTLGQGPEFLTYFQNEAQLEKSRLLSDRFSAERPKGSFSTLEIQRTEQGDSAMYLCSSSVPDRDWGAEAFFGQGTRLTVV.

The chain is built from TRBV11-3 and TRBJ2-7, with D unresolved. V lost 4 bases, J lost 3 bases, and 7 bases lay in between. The CDR3 has 12 amino acids. Germline CDR1 is SGHNT and CDR2 is YENEEA. The CDR3 coding sequence is TGTGCCAGCAGCTCACAAAACTACGAGCAGTACTTC. Translating it yields CASSSQNYEQYF.

This clone was observed a single time. V gene TRBV4-3 combines with J gene TRBJ1-2; D gene ambiguous. The V and J ends lost 0 bases and 3 bases respectively, with 14 bases between them. Per germline, CDR1 LGHNA and CDR2 YSLEER. The CDR3 is 16 residues long. CDR3 bases: TGCGCCAGCAGCCAAGATCGGTCAGGCCCCTACTATGGCTACACCTTC. It encodes CASSQDRSGPYYGYTF.

The chain joins TRBV19 to TRBJ2-7, with TRBD2 identical over 9 bases. Germline CDR1 reads LNHDA; CDR2 reads SQIVND (reference sequence). The CDR3 contains 17 residues. V gave up 1 base and J gave up 0 bases; unmatched junction bases: 7. The CDR3 reads CASSIAIVAGASYEQYF. The CDR3 bases are TGTGCCAGTAGTATAGCGATCGTAGCGGGAGCCTCCTACGAGCAGTACTTC.

The chain couples TRBV28 to TRBJ2-7; 10 bases line up with TRBD1. Germline V CDR1 and CDR2: MDHEN, SYDVKM. The CDR3 has 14 amino acids. Germline trimming cut 8 bases from V and 4 bases from J; bases unmatched to any gene: 8. This CDR3 is CASLNRQGAYEQYF. CDR3 sequence (DNA): TGTGCCAGCCTCAATCGACAGGGGGCTTACGAGCAGTACTTC.

The V call is TRBV11-2, the J call TRBJ2-5, with D unresolved. CDR3 length: 12 amino acids. Germline assignment: CDR1 SGHAT and CDR2 FQNNGV. With 4 bases removed from V and 5 bases from J, the gap between germline ends came to 8 bases. The CDR3 is CASSSRRETQYF. The DNA for the CDR3 is TGTGCCAGCAGCTCTAGACGGGAGACCCAGTACTTC.

The chain couples TRBV7-3 to TRBJ2-2; 8 positions agree with TRBD2. Germline CDR1 and CDR2: SGHTA and FQGTGA. Trimming at V came to 10 bases and at J to 3 bases, leaving 10 bases not matched to a gene. The CDR3 totals 15 residues. The CDR3 sequence: CATGGGQGDTGELFF. As DNA, the CDR3 is TGTGCCACGGGAGGGGGGCAGGGTGACACCGGGGAGCTGTTTTTT.

The rearrangement links TRBV5-4 to TRBJ1-1; TRBD1 matches at 8 bases. The CDR3 consists of 15 residues. V shed 4 bases and J 0 bases; nucleotides not matched to a gene: 5. CDR1 and CDR2 (germline): SGHNT, YYREEE (reference sequence). The CDR3 protein is CASSRTGLMNTEAFF. CDR3 DNA: TGTGCCAGCAGCAGGACAGGGCTCATGAACACTGAAGCTTTCTTT.

Here the CDR3 reads CASSPGTSGRAWGSFYEQYF. In nucleotides, the CDR3 is TGCGCCAGCAGCCCGGGGACTAGCGGGAGGGCCTGGGGGTCCTTCTACGAGCAGTACTTC. The chain is built from TRBV5-1 and TRBJ2-7, with 16 bases lining up with TRBD2. V trimming: 4 bases; J trimming: 3 bases; junction bases outside the gene matches: 16. The germline V gene has CDR1 SGHRS and CDR2 YFSETQ. The CDR3 covers 20 residues.

This clone was counted between two and nine times. The chain couples TRBV5-8 to TRBJ1-1; weak D call: TRBD1 (6 bases). The CDR3 has 13 residues. The germline gives CDR1 SGHTS, CDR2 YDEGEE. Trimming left V 1 base short and J 11 bases short, with 15 bases between. The CDR3 bases are TGTGCCAGCAGCTTGACAGGGAATCCTGCCGCTTTCTTT. The encoded protein is CASSLTGNPAAFF.

The chain recombines TRBV9 with TRBJ2-6, with TRBD1 matching 7 bases. J lost 0 bases, V lost 3 bases, and 3 bases had no gene match. The CDR3 extends over 16 amino acids. CDR1 and CDR2 (germline): SGDLS, YYNGEE. The CDR3 protein is CASSARQGSGANVLTF. CDR3 DNA: TGTGCCAGCAGCGCTCGACAGGGCTCTGGGGCCAACGTCCTGACTTTC. Looking up the rest from reference TRBV9 and TRBJ2-6 gives the full variable domain: DSGVTQTPKHLITATGQRVTLRCSPRSGDLSVYWYQQSLDQGLQFLIQYYNGEERAKGNILERFSAQQFPDLHSELNLSSLELGDSALYFCASSARQGSGANVLTFGAGSRLTVL.

The chain combines TRBV5-1 with TRBJ2-7, with 10 bases identical to TRBD2. Germline trimming cut 3 bases from V and 0 bases from J; bases unmatched to any gene: 6. This CDR3 comprises 16 residues. CDR1 SGHRS and CDR2 YFSETQ come from the germline V gene. The CDR3 DNA reads TGCGCCAGCAGCTCAGAGCCTAGCGGGAGCTCCTACGAGCAGTACTTC. Translation gives CASSSEPSGSSYEQYF.

The chain links TRBV7-9 to TRBJ2-7, with TRBD2 matching 10 bases. There are 14 residues in the CDR3. Germline V gives CDR1 SEHNR, CDR2 FQNEAQ (reference sequence). J lost 1 base, V lost 6 bases, and 3 bases had no gene match. The CDR3 loop is CASRALAGSYEQYF. The CDR3 DNA follows: TGTGCCAGCAGGGCACTAGCGGGATCCTACGAGCAGTACTTC.

The genes are TRBV6-5 and TRBJ1-2; the D gene is possibly TRBD1 (5 bases). This CDR3 is built from 15 residues. CDR1 is MNHEY and CDR2 is SVGAGI in the germline V gene. Trimming removed 2 bases at V and 1 base at J, with 11 bases between. The CDR3 DNA follows: TGTGCCAGCAGTTACGGGGGGTGGGGTAACTATGGCTACACCTTC. This sequence encodes CASSYGGWGNYGYTF.

The V call is TRBV6-1, the J call TRBJ2-1; TRBD2 agrees at 11 bases. Germline V CDR1 and CDR2: MNHNS, SASEGT. The CDR3 length is 15 residues. V was pared by 6 bases and J by 10 bases, with 11 bases of the junction left unmatched. CDR3 residues: CASRAGTSGLGEQFF. CDR3 in DNA: TGTGCCAGCAGGGCCGGGACTAGCGGCCTCGGGGAGCAGTTCTTC.

This clone was seen just once. The chain uses TRBV6-5 and TRBJ1-5; D not certain. In germline, CDR1 is MNHEY, CDR2 SVGAGI. Trimming took off 6 bases at V and 0 bases at J, with 12 bases between the two ends. This CDR3 contains 15 residues. CDR3 coding DNA: TGTGCCAGCAGCGAAACGGGGTATAGCAATCAGCCCCAGCATTTT. Translated: CASSETGYSNQPQHF.